Included here is one TCR beta chain sequence, with context. V lost 3 bases, J lost 5 bases, and 19 bases lay in between. CDR1 and CDR2 from the germline V gene are MNHEY and SMNVEV (reference sequence). This CDR3 spans 16 amino acids. This record comes from a study of shared clonotypes between healthy human individuals. Profiled with immunoSEQ multiplex PCR; TCRdb holds only in-frame clones, not every one. The table has about 1.1 million clones, approximately 80% seen once. The sequence derives from a man younger than 30 in good health. Some clones in this sample may be carry-over from other donors' samples. This chain links TRBV27 with TRBJ2-5, with a possible D match to TRBD1 (6 bases). The specimen was memory CD4+ T cells from PBMCs. Regarding subset: CD45RA-negative fraction. CDR3 DNA sequence: TGTGCCAGCAGTTTGGGGAACAGGGCTTGGGGGGAGACCCAGTACTTC. Translating gives CASSLGNRAWGETQYF.